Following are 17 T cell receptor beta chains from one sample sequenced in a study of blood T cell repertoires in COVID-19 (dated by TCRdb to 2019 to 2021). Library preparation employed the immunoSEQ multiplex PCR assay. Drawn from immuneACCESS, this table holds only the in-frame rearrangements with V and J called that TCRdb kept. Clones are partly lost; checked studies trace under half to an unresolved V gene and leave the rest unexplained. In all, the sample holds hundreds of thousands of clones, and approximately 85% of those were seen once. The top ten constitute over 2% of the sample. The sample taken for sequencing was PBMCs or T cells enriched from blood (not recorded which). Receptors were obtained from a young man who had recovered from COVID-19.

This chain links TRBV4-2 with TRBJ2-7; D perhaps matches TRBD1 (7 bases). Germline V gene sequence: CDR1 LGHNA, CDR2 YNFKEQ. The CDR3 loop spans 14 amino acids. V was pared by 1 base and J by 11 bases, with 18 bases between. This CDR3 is CASSQAGGGRMEYF. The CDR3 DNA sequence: TGTGCCAGCAGCCAAGCAGGGGGAGGTCGTATGGAGTACTTC.

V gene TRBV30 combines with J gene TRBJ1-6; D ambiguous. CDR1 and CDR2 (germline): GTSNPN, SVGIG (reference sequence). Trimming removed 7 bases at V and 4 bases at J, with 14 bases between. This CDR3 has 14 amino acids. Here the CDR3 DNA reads TGTGCCTACCTCGCGGACTCTTATAATTCACCCCTCCACTTT. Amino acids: CAYLADSYNSPLHF.

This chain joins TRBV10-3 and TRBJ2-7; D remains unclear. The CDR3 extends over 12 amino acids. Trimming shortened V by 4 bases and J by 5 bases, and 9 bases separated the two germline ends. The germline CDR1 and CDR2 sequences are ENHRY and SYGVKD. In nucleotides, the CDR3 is TGTGCCATCAGTGCGCCCTCGGACGAGCAGTACTTC. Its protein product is CAISAPSDEQYF.

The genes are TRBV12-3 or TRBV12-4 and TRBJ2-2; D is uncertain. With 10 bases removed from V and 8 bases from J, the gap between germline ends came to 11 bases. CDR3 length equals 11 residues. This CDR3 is CATESPGELFF. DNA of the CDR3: TGTGCCACCGAAAGCCCTGGGGAGCTGTTTTTT.

This CDR3 reads CASSRNPGANTEAFF. The DNA of the CDR3 is TGTGCCAGCAGCAGGAACCCAGGGGCAAACACTGAAGCTTTCTTT. The chain couples TRBV5-5 to TRBJ1-1; a weak D match, TRBD1 (6 bases). The V gene's germline CDR1 is SGHKS and CDR2 YYEKEE (reference sequence). The CDR3 consists of 15 residues. Trimming stripped 4 bases from V and 2 bases from J, with 15 bases between.

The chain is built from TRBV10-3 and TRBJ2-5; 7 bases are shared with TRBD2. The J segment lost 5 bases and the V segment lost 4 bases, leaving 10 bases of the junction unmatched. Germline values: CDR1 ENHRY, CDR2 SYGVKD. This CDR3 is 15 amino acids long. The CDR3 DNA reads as TGTGCCATCAGTGCAGCGGGGTCCGGGGCCGAGACCCAGTACTTC. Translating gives CAISAAGSGAETQYF.

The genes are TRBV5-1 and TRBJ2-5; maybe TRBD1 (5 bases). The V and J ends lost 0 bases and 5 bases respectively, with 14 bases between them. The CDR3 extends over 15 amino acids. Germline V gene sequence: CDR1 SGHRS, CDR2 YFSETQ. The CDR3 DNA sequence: TGCGCCAGCAGCTTGGCCGGCAGGGCCTGGGAGACCCAGTACTTC. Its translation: CASSLAGRAWETQYF.

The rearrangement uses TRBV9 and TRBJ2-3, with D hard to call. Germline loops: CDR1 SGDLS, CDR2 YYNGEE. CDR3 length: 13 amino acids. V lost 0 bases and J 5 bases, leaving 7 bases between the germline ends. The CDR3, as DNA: TGTGCCAGCAGCGTAGCGCCAGGAGATACGCAGTATTTT. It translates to CASSVAPGDTQYF.

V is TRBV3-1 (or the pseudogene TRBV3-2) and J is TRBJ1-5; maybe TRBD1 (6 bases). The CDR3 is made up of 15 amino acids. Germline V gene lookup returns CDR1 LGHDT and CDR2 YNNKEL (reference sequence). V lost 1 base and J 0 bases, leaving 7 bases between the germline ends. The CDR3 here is CASSQGTVSNQPQHF. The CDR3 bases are TGTGCCAGCAGCCAAGGGACAGTTAGCAATCAGCCCCAGCATTTT.

CDR3 DNA: TGTGCCAGCGGAGGGACTAGCGGGGGGGACACAGATACGCAGTATTTT. Protein: CASGGTSGGDTDTQYF. The chain couples TRBV5-4 to TRBJ2-3, with 16 bases matching TRBD2. The CDR3 totals 16 residues. The germline V gene has CDR1 SGHNT and CDR2 YYREEE (reference sequence). The junction had 4 bases not matched to a gene; V was cut back by 7 bases and J by 2 bases.

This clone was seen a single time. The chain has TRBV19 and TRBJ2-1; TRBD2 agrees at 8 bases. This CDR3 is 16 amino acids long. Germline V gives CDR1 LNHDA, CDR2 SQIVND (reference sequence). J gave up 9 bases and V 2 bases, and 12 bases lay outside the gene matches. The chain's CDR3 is CASSIRPGGAGGEQFF. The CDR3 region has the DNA TGTGCCAGTAGTATAAGACCCGGGGGGGCTGGTGGTGAGCAGTTCTTC.

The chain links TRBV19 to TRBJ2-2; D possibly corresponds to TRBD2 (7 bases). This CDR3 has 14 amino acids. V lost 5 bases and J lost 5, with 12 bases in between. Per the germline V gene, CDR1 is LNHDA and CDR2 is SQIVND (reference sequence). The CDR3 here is CASSYGGLTGELFF. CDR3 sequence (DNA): TGTGCCAGTAGTTACGGGGGGCTGACCGGGGAGCTGTTTTTT.

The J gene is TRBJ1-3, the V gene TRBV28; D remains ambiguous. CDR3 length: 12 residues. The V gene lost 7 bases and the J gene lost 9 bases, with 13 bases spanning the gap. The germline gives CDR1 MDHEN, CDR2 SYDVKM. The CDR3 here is CASTQEKITIYF. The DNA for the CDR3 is TGTGCCAGCACGCAAGAGAAAATCACCATATATTTT.

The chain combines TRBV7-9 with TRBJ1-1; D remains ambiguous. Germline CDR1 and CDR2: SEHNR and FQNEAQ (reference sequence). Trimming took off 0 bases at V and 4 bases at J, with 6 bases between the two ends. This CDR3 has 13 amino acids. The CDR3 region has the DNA TGTGCCAGCAGCTTAGCTGTATCCACTGAAGCTTTCTTT. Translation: CASSLAVSTEAFF.

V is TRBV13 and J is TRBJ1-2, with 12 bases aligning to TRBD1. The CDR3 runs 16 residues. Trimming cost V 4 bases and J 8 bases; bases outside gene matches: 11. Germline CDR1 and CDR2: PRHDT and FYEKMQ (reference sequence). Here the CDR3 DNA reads TGTGCCAGCAGCTGGGAACCGGGACAGGGGGCGCGAGGCTACACCTTC. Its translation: CASSWEPGQGARGYTF.

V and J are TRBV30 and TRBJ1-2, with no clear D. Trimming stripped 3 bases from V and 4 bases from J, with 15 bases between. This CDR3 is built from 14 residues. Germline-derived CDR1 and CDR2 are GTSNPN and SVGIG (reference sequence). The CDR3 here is CAWSVAHAPYGYTF. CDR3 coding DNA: TGTGCCTGGAGCGTGGCCCATGCTCCCTATGGCTACACCTTC.

In DNA, the CDR3 is TGTGCCAGCAGATCTAAGGCTGCAGGGATTACTGAAGCTTTCTTT. Amino acids: CASRSKAAGITEAFF. The chain couples TRBV27 to TRBJ1-1; possible D gene TRBD1, 5 bases. V lost 6 bases and J 5 bases, leaving 19 bases between the germline ends. This CDR3 comprises 15 residues. CDR1 and CDR2 from the germline V gene are MNHEY and SMNVEV (reference sequence).